This T cell receptor (beta chain) emerged from a study of OX40 agonist ivuxolimab in advanced cancers. V dropped 1 base and J dropped 5; count of bases not matched to a gene: 14. Germline V gene data show CDR1 as LNHDA and CDR2 as SQIVND (reference sequence). The CDR3 runs to 18 residues. Method: immunoSEQ multiplex PCR; TCRdb's copy keeps in-frame clones and lacks some. This repertoire shows approximately 90,000 clones, 91% found once; its top ten account for 1.5% to 2%. The sequence came from an adult with an advanced solid tumor such as melanoma, head and neck, liver or kidney cancer. The V gene is TRBV19, the J gene TRBJ2-3, with TRBD2 matching over 8 bases. The sample here was CD4+ or CD8+ T cells sorted from blood, taken in a trial of the OX40 agonist ivuxolimab. In DNA form, the CDR3 reads TGTGCCAGTAGTATAGCCACGACTAGCGCGAGTGGGGGAGATACGCAGTATTTT. Amino acids: CASSIATTSASGGDTQYF.